The 9 T cell receptor beta chains reported below all come from one sample, sequenced in a study of cytomegalovirus exposure and HLA in healthy donors. The table came from immunoSEQ multiplex PCR; TCRdb's copy has only in-frame clones and leaves some out. The top ten hold about 3% of the sample, which has about 200,000 clones, 70% to 90% seen once. Sample: PBMCs. All receptors derive from a woman aged 18-29 years in good health and CMV-seronegative.

The V gene is TRBV15, the J gene TRBJ1-1; D gene ambiguous. The CDR3 covers 14 residues. Germline lookup yields CDR1 LNHNV and CDR2 YYDKDF (reference sequence). The ends were cut back, 0 bases at V and 1 base at J, with 6 bases in the middle. Written as DNA, the CDR3 is TGTGCCACCAGCAGAGATAGGAGGAACACTGAAGCTTTCTTT. As protein: CATSRDRRNTEAFF.

The rearrangement joins TRBV2 to TRBJ2-5, with 7 bases identical to TRBD2. The CDR3 has 15 residues. The J segment lost 5 bases and the V segment lost 4 bases, leaving 10 bases of the junction unmatched. The germline V gene encodes CDR1 SNHLY and CDR2 FYNNEI. This chain's CDR3 is CASSAGGSVPETQYF. The DNA of the CDR3 is TGTGCCAGCAGTGCCGGGGGGAGTGTCCCGGAGACCCAGTACTTC. The complete variable domain, with remaining parts taken from reference TRBV2 and TRBJ2-5, reads EPEVTQTPSHQVTQMGQEVILRCVPISNHLYFYWYRQILGQKVEFLVSFYNNEISEKSEIFDDQFSVERPDGSNFTLKIRSTKLEDSAMYFCASSAGGSVPETQYFGPGTRLLVL.

The rearrangement links TRBV5-1 to TRBJ2-2, with D perhaps TRBD2 (5 bases). V was clipped by 3 bases and J by 8 bases, with 17 bases between them. The CDR3 is 15 amino acids. Germline values: CDR1 SGHRS, CDR2 YFSETQ. CDR3 in amino acids: CASSSGVGIVGELFF. Written as DNA, the CDR3 is TGCGCCAGCAGCTCCGGGGTGGGGATTGTAGGGGAGCTGTTTTTT.

The chain couples TRBV6-1 to TRBJ2-7; 7 bases fit TRBD2. The CDR3 loop spans 16 amino acids. Germline CDR1 is MNHNS and CDR2 is SASEGT. With V trimmed by 2 bases and J by 4 bases, 11 bases remained unmatched. CDR3: CASSERWGSSGYEQYF. CDR3 in DNA: TGTGCCAGCAGTGAAAGGTGGGGGTCTAGCGGATACGAGCAGTACTTC.

This clone has a handful of counts. This chain uses TRBV2 with TRBJ2-2, with 8 bases aligning to TRBD2. Per the germline V gene, CDR1 is SNHLY and CDR2 is FYNNEI. The CDR3 covers 16 residues. The ends lost 3 bases at V and 1 base at J; junction bases unmatched: 4. Here the CDR3 DNA reads TGTGCCAGCAGTGATGGCGGGGGGATGAACACCGGGGAGCTGTTTTTT. Translating gives CASSDGGGMNTGELFF.

The chain joins TRBV5-1 to TRBJ2-5; weak D call: TRBD1 (5 bases). This CDR3 spans 14 amino acids. CDR1 and CDR2 from the germline V gene are SGHRS and YFSETQ. V lost 1 base, J lost 5 bases, and 12 bases lay in between. CDR3 bases: TGCGCCAGCAGCTTGAGGGGTCTTGGGGAGACCCAGTACTTC. The encoded protein is CASSLRGLGETQYF.

J is TRBJ2-2 and V is TRBV30; 9 bases align to TRBD1. This CDR3 is 13 amino acids long. Germline trimming cut 3 bases from V and 6 bases from J; bases unmatched to any gene: 2. CDR1 is GTSNPN and CDR2 is SVGIG in the germline V gene (reference sequence). This CDR3 reads CAWRGTGSGELFF. The CDR3 DNA sequence: TGTGCCTGGAGAGGGACAGGGTCCGGGGAGCTGTTTTTT.

The chain couples TRBV6-5 to TRBJ2-1, with TRBD2 matching 8 bases. Germline V gene lookup returns CDR1 MNHEY and CDR2 SVGAGI. The CDR3 sequence is 15 residues long. Germline trimming cut 5 bases from V and 7 bases from J; bases unmatched to any gene: 10. This chain's CDR3 is CASSPTGGLHNEQFF. In nucleotides, the CDR3 is TGTGCCAGCAGTCCCACGGGGGGGCTACATAATGAGCAGTTCTTC.

In its sample, this clone was seen a few times. The sample holds other DNA sequences that translate to the same CDR3. This chain uses TRBV6-1 with TRBJ1-2; a weak D match, TRBD1 (6 bases). Germline V CDR1 and CDR2: MNHNS, SASEGT. V lost 1 base, J lost 0 bases, and 6 bases lay in between. The CDR3 has 14 amino acids. The CDR3 spells CASSEGTANYGYTF. As DNA, the CDR3 is TGTGCCAGCAGTGAAGGGACAGCTAACTATGGCTACACCTTC.